This is a list of T cell receptor beta chains from one sample in a study of immune evolution from preneoplasia to lung adenocarcinoma. Repertoires were generated with immunoSEQ multiplex PCR, while TCRdb's copy carries only in-frame clones and drops some. The data hold 2,500 to 3,000 clones, with roughly 87% observed a single time. Source material: FFPE adjacent normal lung tissue. Source of these receptors: a person aged 65 to 79 with lung adenocarcinoma. Both conserved end residues are part of each CDR3. A D gene is named only where the DNA matches it firmly. Clone sizes are given selectively: once, few, many, or a class where the clone is expanded.

V gene	J gene	clone size	D gene	CDR3 protein	CDR3 DNA
TRBV27	TRBJ2-5	-	-	CASSLGAGRQETQYF	TGTGCCAGCAGTTTAGGGGCGGGGAGACAAGAGACCCAGTACTTC
TRBV11-1	TRBJ1-1	-	-	CASSLPTERSEAFF	TGTGCCAGCAGCTTACCGACAGAGAGGTCTGAAGCTTTCTTT
TRBV7-3	TRBJ2-2	-	TRBD1	CASSLTKTGTTGELFF	TGTGCCAGCAGCTTAACTAAGACAGGGACCACCGGGGAGCTGTTTTTT
TRBV5-8	TRBJ1-1	few	-	CASSLQGGETEAFF	TGTGCCAGCAGCTTACAGGGAGGTGAAACTGAAGCTTTCTTT
TRBV5-1	TRBJ1-5	few	TRBD1	CASSLRDRGHFNQPQHF	TGCGCCAGCAGCTTACGGGACAGGGGACACTTCAATCAGCCCCAGCATTTT
TRBV7-3	TRBJ2-2	-	TRBD2	CASSPGLAGSRGAGELFF	TGTGCCAGCAGCCCGGGACTAGCGGGATCGAGAGGCGCCGGGGAGCTGTTTTTT
TRBV14	TRBJ2-1	-	TRBD2	CASSTQSGTRYNEQFF	TGTGCCAGCAGCACCCAATCCGGGACTAGGTACAATGAGCAGTTCTTC
TRBV28	TRBJ2-1	few	-	CASTVSGNEQFF	TGTGCCAGCACAGTGAGCGGGAATGAGCAGTTCTTC
TRBV7-9	TRBJ1-2	-	-	CASSIGAVGYTF	TGTGCCAGCAGCATCGGGGCAGTTGGCTACACCTTC
TRBV29-1	TRBJ2-3	-	-	CSGWEGADTQYF	TGCAGCGGCTGGGAGGGGGCAGATACGCAGTATTTT
TRBV7-9	TRBJ2-6	once	-	CASSLNARHGVSGANVLTF	TGTGCCAGCAGCTTGAACGCCAGGCACGGGGTCTCTGGGGCCAACGTCCTGACTTTC
TRBV28	TRBJ1-1	-	-	CASSLPRQLQAGAFF	TGTGCCAGCAGTTTACCCAGACAGTTACAAGCTGGGGCTTTCTTT
TRBV7-9	TRBJ1-2	-	-	CASSLVGGLAEGYTF	TGTGCCAGCAGCTTAGTGGGGGGCTTAGCGGAGGGCTACACCTTC
TRBV5-1	TRBJ2-3	-	-	CASKEGGTYTDTQYF	TGCGCCAGCAAAGAGGGGGGGACGTACACAGATACGCAGTATTTT
TRBV7-2	TRBJ2-7	-	-	CASSPYPGGTYEQYF	TGTGCCAGCAGCCCGTATCCTGGCGGGACCTACGAGCAGTACTTC
TRBV11-1	TRBJ2-7	-	-	CASSYPDSQQYF	TGTGCCAGCAGCTACCCAGACAGCCAGCAGTACTTC
TRBV11-3	TRBJ2-3	-	-	CVSSQTGASDTQYF	TGTGTCAGCAGCCAGACGGGCGCCTCAGATACGCAGTATTTT
TRBV9	TRBJ2-3	-	TRBD2	CASGGTTSTDTQYF	TGTGCCAGTGGGGGGACTACAAGCACAGATACGCAGTATTTT